The sequence of this TCR beta chain was determined in a study of blood T cell repertoires in COVID-19. Repertoires were generated with immunoSEQ multiplex PCR, while TCRdb's copy carries only in-frame clones and drops some. This sample yields 150,000 to 200,000 clones, of which 75% to 85% are seen a single time; 1.5% to 1.7% belongs to the top ten. The V gene lost 4 bases and the J gene lost 6 bases, with 10 bases spanning the gap. This CDR3 spans 12 amino acids. Germline loops: CDR1 SGHTA, CDR2 FQGNSA. The sample comprised peripheral blood. The genes are TRBV7-2 and TRBJ2-7; a weak D match, TRBD2 (7 bases). The sequence was obtained from a human donor in a cohort sampled during active COVID-19. CDR3 residues: CASSSGGLEQYF. The CDR3 nucleotides are TGTGCCAGCAGCTCGGGGGGCCTCGAGCAGTACTTC.